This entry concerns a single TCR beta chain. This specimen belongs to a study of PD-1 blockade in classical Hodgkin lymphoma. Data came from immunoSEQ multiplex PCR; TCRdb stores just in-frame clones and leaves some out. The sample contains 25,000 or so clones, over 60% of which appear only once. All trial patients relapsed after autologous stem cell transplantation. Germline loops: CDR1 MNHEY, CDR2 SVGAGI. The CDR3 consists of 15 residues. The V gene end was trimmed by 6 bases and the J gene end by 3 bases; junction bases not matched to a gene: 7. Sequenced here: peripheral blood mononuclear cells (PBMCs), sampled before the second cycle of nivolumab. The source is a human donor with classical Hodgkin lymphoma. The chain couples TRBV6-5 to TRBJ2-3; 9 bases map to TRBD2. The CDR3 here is CASSSAGGRTDTQYF. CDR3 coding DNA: TGTGCCAGCAGCTCAGCGGGAGGTAGAACAGATACGCAGTATTTT.